This paragraph reports one T cell receptor (beta chain). The data originate from a study of T cell responses to AZD1222 COVID-19 vaccine. Background on the study: Second doses were pooled across both intervals (about 4 or about 12 weeks).

This table comes from immunoSEQ multiplex PCR, and its TCRdb copy is limited to in-frame clones, with some not included. The sample shows 150,000 or so clones, about 88% of them seen only once. The CDR3 has 15 residues. V was pared by 3 bases and J by 8 bases, with 19 bases between. From germline, CDR1 is DFQATT and CDR2 SNEGSKA (reference sequence). The material was peripheral blood, obtained on day 0 of AZD1222 vaccination. The chain recombines TRBV20-1 with TRBJ1-4; a weak D match, TRBD1 (6 bases). This TCR was sampled from an adult in good health. The CDR3 DNA reads as TGCAGTGCTAGTCGTGTGGGGGCGCCGGGGGAAAAACTGTTTTTT. Protein sequence: CSASRVGAPGEKLFF.